The 17 T cell receptor beta chains below come from one sample, sequenced in a study of neurological immune-mediated disorders. TCRdb re-derived calls from the 5' RACE reads in MiXCR, one entry per CDR3 protein. The table shows some 47,000 distinct CDR3 sequences, with approximately 16% occurring only once. Sequenced sample: PBMCs. Receptor source: a man aged 60 to 75 in good health.

The chain is built from TRBV19 and TRBJ1-6, with no clear D. Between the trimmed V and J ends, which lost 2 bases and 8 bases, there was a span of 10 bases. This CDR3 spans 14 amino acids. Germline V gene lookup returns CDR1 LNHDA and CDR2 SQIVND (reference sequence). The DNA for the CDR3 is TGTGCCAGTAGTATAAGGACGGCGGATTCACCCCTCCACTTT. Translated, it gives CASSIRTADSPLHF. Together with reference TRBV19 and TRBJ1-6, the CDR3 gives the full variable domain: DGGITQSPKYLFRKEGQNVTLSCEQNLNHDAMYWYRQDPGQGLRLIYYSQIVNDFQKGDIAEGYSVSREKKESFPLTVTSAQKNPTAFYLCASSIRTADSPLHFGNGTRLTVT.

This clonotype was seen repeatedly, ten times or more. This chain uses TRBV5-6 with TRBJ2-2, with D uncertain. Trimming left V 4 bases short and J 1 base short, with 14 bases between. Germline V gives CDR1 SGHDT, CDR2 YYEEEE. The CDR3 sequence is 16 residues long. The CDR3, as DNA: TGTGCCAGCAGCCGCCCTAGTCTGGGGAACACCGGGGAGCTGTTTTTT. Protein sequence: CASSRPSLGNTGELFF.

Many counts were recorded for this clonotype. The chain recombines TRBV7-9 with TRBJ1-3, with D possibly TRBD1 on 5 matching bases. Trimming left V 2 bases short and J 4 bases short, with 12 bases between. This CDR3 region has 15 residues. The germline V gene encodes CDR1 SEHNR and CDR2 FQNEAQ (reference sequence). The CDR3 sequence: CASSLTGYSGNTIYF. The CDR3 DNA reads as TGTGCCAGCAGCTTAACAGGCTATTCGGGAAACACCATATATTTT.

This clonotype was picked up many times. The rearrangement links TRBV5-1 to TRBJ2-2, with 9 bases identical to TRBD1. Germline V gene sequence: CDR1 SGHRS, CDR2 YFSETQ. The CDR3 is 16 amino acids. Trimming took 2 bases from V and 5 from J; bases not matched to a gene: 7. CDR3 nucleotide sequence: TGCGCCAGCAGCTTCAGACAGGGGGGTGATACCGGGGAGCTGTTTTTT. Translated: CASSFRQGGDTGELFF.

The sample holds many counts of this clonotype. The J gene is TRBJ2-3, the V gene TRBV7-2; tentatively, D is TRBD1 or TRBD2 (5 bases each). With 5 bases removed from V and 4 bases from J, the gap between germline ends came to 7 bases. Germline CDR1 is SGHTA and CDR2 is FQGNSA. The CDR3 covers 12 residues. This chain's CDR3 is CASSMGADTQYF. The CDR3 DNA follows: TGTGCCAGCAGCATGGGGGCAGATACGCAGTATTTT.

This clonotype has ten or more counts. The rearrangement links TRBV12-3 or TRBV12-4 to TRBJ1-5, with D unresolved. The CDR3 is made up of 11 amino acids. Trimming left V 5 bases short and J 3 bases short, with 2 bases between. CDR3 in DNA: TGTGCCAGCAGTGCCAATCAGCCCCAGCATTTT. It translates to CASSANQPQHF.

This clonotype was seen at least ten times. The rearrangement joins TRBV7-2 to TRBJ2-2, with D unresolved. Germline values: CDR1 SGHTA, CDR2 FQGNSA. Trimming left V 10 bases short and J 3 bases short, with 9 bases between. The CDR3 covers 12 residues. The CDR3 DNA reads TGTGCCACCGAGCTATACACCGGGGAGCTGTTTTTT. This codes for CATELYTGELFF.

This clonotype has at least ten counts. The V and J genes are TRBV20-1 and TRBJ2-7; 15 bases match TRBD2. Per germline, CDR1 DFQATT and CDR2 SNEGSKA (reference sequence). The CDR3 contains 16 residues. Trimming cost V 5 bases and J 7 bases; bases outside gene matches: 12. DNA for the CDR3: TGCAGTGCTGTGGGTGGACTAGCGGGAGGGCCCAGGGAGCAGTACTTC. Residues: CSAVGGLAGGPREQYF.

This clonotype was seen many times. The chain recombines TRBV6-2 or TRBV6-3 with TRBJ2-1; D is possibly TRBD1 or TRBD2 (5 bases each). Looked up from germline, CDR1 is MNHEY and CDR2 is SVGEGT. V lost 6 bases, J lost 9 bases, and 12 bases lay in between. The CDR3 sequence is 12 residues long. As DNA, the CDR3 is TGTGCCAGCAGATGGGGGTTTACTGAGCAGTTCTTC. It translates to CASRWGFTEQFF.

This clonotype appeared many times. The rearrangement links TRBV6-1 to TRBJ1-1; 10 nucleotides agree with TRBD1. The CDR3 runs 14 residues. The germline V gene has CDR1 MNHNS and CDR2 SASEGT. V trimming: 4 bases; J trimming: 5 bases; junction bases outside the gene matches: 4. CDR3 sequence (DNA): TGTGCCAGCAGTGGACAGGGGGCTGGGACTGAAGCTTTCTTT. Amino acid sequence: CASSGQGAGTEAFF.

This clonotype was observed at least ten times. The chain uses TRBV10-2 and TRBJ2-1, with TRBD1 matching over 9 bases. The CDR3 runs 15 residues. Unmatched junction bases numbered 10, after V lost 6 bases and J lost 7 bases. Germline V gene lookup returns CDR1 WSHSY and CDR2 SAAADI. CDR3 protein: CASRDRGGGWNEQFF. The CDR3, as DNA: TGCGCCAGCAGGGACAGGGGTGGGGGATGGAATGAGCAGTTCTTC.

This clonotype came up many times. The V gene is TRBV29-1, the J gene TRBJ1-1; TRBD1 matches at 7 bases. The junction had 14 bases not matched to a gene; V was cut back by 5 bases and J by 8 bases. Germline V CDR1 and CDR2: SQVTM, ANQGSEA. The CDR3 runs 14 residues. CDR3: CSVRTQTGTKEAFF. CDR3 nucleotides: TGCAGCGTTCGGACCCAGACAGGGACGAAGGAAGCTTTCTTT.

The V and J genes are TRBV20-1 and TRBJ2-1; D not resolved. The CDR3 consists of 14 residues. The germline V gene has CDR1 DFQATT and CDR2 SNEGSKA (reference sequence). Trimming left V 3 bases short and J 0 bases short, with 9 bases between. The CDR3 is CSARNFGSYNEQFF. Written as DNA, the CDR3 is TGCAGTGCTAGGAACTTCGGCTCCTACAATGAGCAGTTCTTC.

This clonotype occurred many times. This chain connects TRBV3-1 to TRBJ2-7; 7 nucleotides align to TRBD1. V shed 3 bases and J 7 bases; nucleotides not matched to a gene: 6. The CDR3 extends over 13 amino acids. Germline assignment: CDR1 LGHDT and CDR2 YNNKEL (reference sequence). CDR3 amino acids: CASSQVGQAEQYF. The DNA of the CDR3 is TGTGCCAGCAGCCAGGTCGGACAGGCGGAGCAGTACTTC.

This clonotype appeared many times. The V call is TRBV24-1, the J call TRBJ2-3; D may be TRBD1 (6 bases). CDR1 is KGHDR, CDR2 SFDVKD, per germline. The germline V and J ends were trimmed by 0 bases and 1 base, with 13 bases remaining between them. CDR3 length equals 17 residues. CDR3 residues: CATSDLADSRGTDTQYF. As DNA, the CDR3 is TGTGCCACCAGTGATTTGGCGGACAGTAGAGGCACAGATACGCAGTATTTT.

This clonotype has at least ten counts. V is TRBV29-1 and J is TRBJ1-1, with TRBD1 as a possible D gene (6 bases). V was clipped by 3 bases and J by 5 bases, with 13 bases between them. The CDR3 extends over 13 amino acids. Germline V lookup: CDR1 SQVTM, CDR2 ANQGSEA. The CDR3, as DNA: TGCAGCGTTGAGCGAGGGGGGGGGACTGAAGCTTTCTTT. Protein product: CSVERGGGTEAFF.

This clonotype was counted a few times. The chain is built from TRBV27 and TRBJ2-7, with 10 bases identical to TRBD2. Germline CDR1 MNHEY, CDR2 SMNVEV (reference sequence). The CDR3 contains 14 residues. The V segment lost 6 bases and the J segment 3 bases; nucleotides outside the gene matches: 5. The CDR3 sequence: CASSDTSGIYEQYF. CDR3 nucleotides: TGTGCCAGCAGCGATACTAGCGGGATCTACGAGCAGTACTTC.